Below, 22 T cell receptor beta chains from the same sample are listed, as sequenced in a study of T cell repertoires in cytomegalovirus infection. Using its own MiXCR run on the reads, TCRdb lists one record per CDR3 protein. The sample includes some 350,000 distinct CDR3 sequences, 29% of them seen just once. No cognate antigen is known for these TCRs. The sample was cultured PBMCs, taken from culture after CMV antigen stimulation. The origin of the receptors is a human donor in good health (CMV status not recorded). Some clones in this sample may be carry-over from other donors' samples.

The chain recombines TRBV6-5 with TRBJ2-5, with 10 bases lining up with TRBD2. CDR3 size: 14 residues. Germline values: CDR1 MNHEY, CDR2 SVGAGI. V lost 5 bases and J lost 4; bases outside the gene matches: 4. The DNA for the CDR3 is TGTGCCAGCAGTCCAAGACTAGCGGGAGAGACCCAGTACTTC. Translating gives CASSPRLAGETQYF.

This rearrangement joins TRBV11-2 to TRBJ1-1, with D unresolved. From germline, CDR1 is SGHAT and CDR2 FQNNGV. The CDR3 has 20 amino acids. V lost 6 bases and J lost 2, with 31 bases in between. The CDR3 DNA reads as TGTGCCAGCAGGGCTTGGATAAGTTATCCCCATCCGGCCCGAAACACTGAAGCTTTCTTT. Translated: CASRAWISYPHPARNTEAFF.

This clonotype occurred a few times. The rearrangement joins TRBV6-1 to TRBJ1-1; D not certain. Trimming removed 4 bases at V and 2 bases at J, with 8 bases between. The CDR3 spans 13 residues. CDR1 and CDR2 from the germline V gene are MNHNS and SASEGT. In nucleotides, the CDR3 is TGTGCCAGCAGTGGTTCCTCAAACACTGAAGCTTTCTTT. Its protein product is CASSGSSNTEAFF.

A few counts support this clonotype. The V call is TRBV7-2, the J call TRBJ2-7; TRBD1 matches at 8 bases. There are 14 residues in the CDR3. Trimming took 5 bases from V and 6 from J; bases not matched to a gene: 9. From germline, CDR1 is SGHTA and CDR2 FQGNSA. Written as DNA, the CDR3 is TGTGCCAGCAGCATTCGGACAGGGAGGTCCGAGCAGTACTTC. It specifies CASSIRTGRSEQYF.

This clonotype was counted only a few times. The chain couples TRBV6-2 or TRBV6-3 to TRBJ1-1; 10 positions agree with TRBD1. V lost 4 bases and J lost 7; bases outside the gene matches: 6. CDR1 is MNHEY and CDR2 is SVGEGT in the germline V gene. The CDR3 totals 14 residues. The CDR3 loop reads CASSSFRDRGEAFF. CDR3 DNA sequence: TGTGCCAGCAGTTCGTTTCGGGACAGGGGTGAAGCTTTCTTT.

The chain joins TRBV27 to TRBJ1-5; no clear D gene. The V and J ends lost 2 bases and 0 bases respectively, with 5 bases between them. Germline CDR1 reads MNHEY; CDR2 reads SMNVEV (reference sequence). The CDR3 length is 14 residues. CDR3 DNA sequence: TGTGCCAGCAGTTTAACCAGTAGCAATCAGCCCCAGCATTTT. As protein: CASSLTSSNQPQHF.

As concerns this clonotype: One end of the junction does not line up with germline, which may come from a read error. The rearrangement links TRBV20-1 to TRBJ1-1, with D unclear. Germline V gene data show CDR1 as DFQATT and CDR2 as SNEGSKA (reference sequence). CDR3 length equals 12 residues. This chain's CDR3 is CSASPRSPVLRF. Written as DNA, the CDR3 is TGCAGTGCTAGTCCCCGGTCCCCCGTCCTCCGATTT.

This clonotype has more than one count but fewer than ten. The V gene is TRBV6-5, the J gene TRBJ1-1, with D perhaps matching TRBD1 (5 bases). Germline assignment: CDR1 MNHEY and CDR2 SVGAGI. The CDR3 covers 14 residues. V was shortened by 11 bases and J by 6 bases, with 22 bases between the two germline ends. The CDR3 nucleotides read TGTGCCTGCCTGTCGGGGGATGGTAGGGCTGAAGCTTTCTTT. It specifies CACLSGDGRAEAFF.

The chain uses TRBV5-5 and TRBJ2-1; 7 bases are shared with TRBD2. The CDR3 loop spans 17 amino acids. Trimming took 0 bases from V and 7 from J; bases not matched to a gene: 13. CDR1 is SGHKS, CDR2 YYEKEE, per germline (reference sequence). The chain's CDR3 is CASSLESSGLKANEQFF. CDR3 DNA: TGTGCCAGCAGCTTGGAGTCTAGCGGTTTGAAGGCTAATGAGCAGTTCTTC.

The chain recombines TRBV27 with TRBJ2-3, with D tentatively TRBD1 or TRBD2 (6 bases each). CDR3 length equals 16 residues. Germline V gene data show CDR1 as MNHEY and CDR2 as SMNVEV (reference sequence). Trimming stripped 3 bases from V and 1 base from J, with 14 bases between. The DNA of the CDR3 is TGTGCCAGCAGTTTCCCCAACAGGGAGGGCACAGATACGCAGTATTTT. Amino acid sequence: CASSFPNREGTDTQYF.

This clonotype has just a few counts. The gene calls are TRBV6-2 or TRBV6-3 and TRBJ2-7, with TRBD2 identical over 9 bases. V lost 9 bases, J lost 2 bases, and 8 bases stayed unmatched. Germline V CDR1 and CDR2: MNHEY, SVGEGT. The CDR3 runs 14 residues. The CDR3 nucleotides read TGTGCCAGTAGCATTAGCGGGGGACCCTACGAGCAGTACTTC. The encoded protein is CASSISGGPYEQYF.

Points on this clonotype: The junction differs from germline at one of its ends, possibly a read error. CDR3 sequence reads: CASGTWGTDLF. DNA for the CDR3: TGTGCCAGCGGAACGTGGGGGACAGATCTCTTC. This chain links TRBV7-6 with TRBJ2-7; 7 bases agree with TRBD1. The CDR3 runs 11 residues. Looked up from germline, CDR1 is SGHVS and CDR2 is FNYEAQ.

The CDR3 here is CASSVYTGSLNTEAFF. The CDR3 coding sequence is TGTGCCAGTAGTGTCTATACAGGGTCGTTGAACACTGAAGCTTTCTTT. The chain is built from TRBV19 and TRBJ1-1; D perhaps matches TRBD1 (6 bases). The germline CDR1 and CDR2 sequences are LNHDA and SQIVND (reference sequence). This CDR3 region has 16 residues. V lost 5 bases to trimming and J lost 0 bases, with 16 bases between them. The entire variable domain, with the rest obtained from reference TRBV19 and TRBJ1-1, is as follows: DGGITQSPKYLFRKEGQNVTLSCEQNLNHDAMYWYRQDPGQGLRLIYYSQIVNDFQKGDIAEGYSVSREKKESFPLTVTSAQKNPTAFYLCASSVYTGSLNTEAFFGQGTRLTVV.

This clonotype was counted ten times or more. This chain uses TRBV6-6 with TRBJ2-3; no clear D. The V gene lost 7 bases and the J gene lost 1 base, with 6 bases spanning the gap. This CDR3 has 12 amino acids. Per the germline V gene, CDR1 is MNHNY and CDR2 is SVGAGI (reference sequence). CDR3: CASTVRTDTQYF. CDR3 in DNA: TGTGCCAGCACGGTTCGCACAGATACGCAGTATTTT.

This clonotype was picked up a small number of times. V is TRBV12-3 or TRBV12-4 and J is TRBJ2-5; 9 positions match TRBD2. The CDR3 has 15 amino acids. J lost 5 bases, V lost 6 bases, and 10 bases had no gene match. The CDR3 sequence is CASSRSGRKEETQYF. CDR3 bases: TGTGCCAGCAGCCGAAGCGGGAGGAAGGAGGAGACCCAGTACTTC.

The sample holds one count of this clonotype. The J gene is TRBJ1-2, the V gene TRBV29-1; D call uncertain. Trimming pared 5 bases from V and 4 bases from J, leaving 17 bases between. The germline CDR1 and CDR2 sequences are SQVTM and ANQGSEA. The CDR3 loop spans 14 amino acids. CDR3 sequence reads: CSVPPTRTVYGYTF. In DNA, the CDR3 is TGCAGCGTTCCCCCCACTAGGACGGTCTATGGCTACACCTTC.

V and J are TRBV6-6 and TRBJ2-1, with D tentatively TRBD2 (5 bases). V gave up 7 bases and J gave up 3 bases, with 13 bases separating them. Per germline, CDR1 MNHNY and CDR2 SVGAGI (reference sequence). There are 14 residues in the CDR3. CDR3 sequence reads: CASIEEAVYNEQFF. The CDR3 DNA reads as TGTGCCAGCATTGAGGAGGCGGTCTACAATGAGCAGTTCTTC.

This chain connects TRBV5-1 to TRBJ2-3; 9 nucleotides line up with TRBD1. The V segment lost 0 bases and the J segment 4 bases; nucleotides outside the gene matches: 6. This CDR3 contains 16 residues. Germline CDR1 SGHRS, CDR2 YFSETQ. The chain's CDR3 is CASSLATGGTADTQYF. In DNA form, the CDR3 reads TGCGCCAGCAGCTTGGCCACAGGGGGCACGGCAGATACGCAGTATTTT.

This clonotype was found once. This chain connects TRBV6-8 to TRBJ1-1, with D tentatively TRBD1 (6 bases). V lost 5 bases and J 6 bases, leaving 13 bases between the germline ends. The CDR3 loop spans 13 amino acids. Germline V gene lookup returns CDR1 MNHGY and CDR2 SAAAGT. This CDR3 reads CASSSRGIAEAFF. The DNA for the CDR3 is TGTGCCAGCAGTAGCAGGGGTATCGCTGAAGCTTTCTTT.

The chain links TRBV7-6 to TRBJ2-2; D gene unclear. V was clipped by 3 bases and J by 1 base, with 12 bases between them. CDR1 and CDR2 from the germline V gene are SGHVS and FNYEAQ. This CDR3 is built from 16 residues. CDR3: CASSLAAGLNTGELFF. Here the CDR3 DNA reads TGTGCCAGCAGCTTGGCGGCAGGCCTGAACACCGGGGAGCTGTTTTTT. Filled out from reference TRBV7-6 and TRBJ2-2, the complete variable domain reads GAGVSQSPRYKVTKRGQDVALRCDPISGHVSLYWYRQALGQGPEFLTYFNYEAQQDKSGLPNDRFSAERPEGSISTLTIQRTEQRDSAMYRCASSLAAGLNTGELFFGEGSRLTVL.

CDR3 coding DNA: TGCAGTGCTAGAGATTTCGAGCGACAGAGCCAAGAGACCCAGTACTTC. Encoded protein: CSARDFERQSQETQYF. The V and J genes are TRBV20-1 and TRBJ2-5, with D perhaps matching TRBD1 (5 bases). This CDR3 is built from 16 residues. Germline assignment: CDR1 DFQATT and CDR2 SNEGSKA (reference sequence). V gave up 0 bases and J gave up 1 base, with 15 bases separating them.

This clonotype was recorded at least ten times. V usage is TRBV19 and J usage is TRBJ1-5, with D uncertain. The V and J ends lost 3 bases and 9 bases respectively, with 18 bases between them. The CDR3 is 15 amino acids. CDR1 is LNHDA, CDR2 SQIVND, per germline (reference sequence). CDR3 nucleotide sequence: TGTGCCAGTAGTATCAACAGCGTCCCTAGCCTGCCCCAGCATTTT. Amino acid sequence: CASSINSVPSLPQHF.